Included here is one T cell receptor beta chain sequence, with context. Its target is unknown. Primers: 60 Vbeta forward and 13 Jbeta reverse. Measured with immunoSEQ multiplex PCR; TCRdb has only the in-frame clones, and not every one. The sample gives roughly 160,000 clones, roughly four fifths of which show up once; 2.5% is in the top ten. The entry originates in a study of cytomegalovirus exposure and HLA in healthy donors. Notes on the study in general: Cytomegalovirus association was assigned to approximately 160 TCR beta chains. When the data were analyzed later, several of the most significant clusters appeared to be linked to common viral pathogens.

Germline assignment: CDR1 MNHNY and CDR2 SVGAGI (reference sequence). The CDR3 extends over 16 amino acids. The ends lost 4 bases at V and 4 bases at J; junction bases unmatched: 8. The sequencing sample was made of PBMCs. The gene calls are TRBV6-6 and TRBJ2-2; 8 bases line up with TRBD2. The receptor comes from a female donor in good health and CMV-seronegative. The DNA for the CDR3 is TGTGCCAGCAGTTTCAAGCGGGGGCAGGGCACCGGGGAGCTGTTTTTT. This codes for CASSFKRGQGTGELFF.